This T cell receptor (beta chain) originates from a study of blood T cell repertoires in COVID-19. Germline V lookup: CDR1 LNHDA, CDR2 SQIVND (reference sequence). The CDR3 consists of 11 residues. V was trimmed by 4 bases and J by 4 bases, leaving 4 bases between them. How the authors handled the data: Scientists estimated how many nucleated cells there were by amplifying reference gene primers. The method was immunoSEQ multiplex PCR; TCRdb's version includes in-frame clones alone and lacks a portion of them. That table is the source of V, J and clone size, and D and trimming were worked out from the DNA. The sample records fewer than 400,000 clones, 85% being singletons.

The chain has TRBV19 and TRBJ1-2; D is undetermined. This TCR was recovered from a woman aged 18-29 years with acute or convalescent COVID-19. Sequencing used peripheral blood. The CDR3 sequence is CASSTSYGYTF. As DNA, the CDR3 is TGTGCCAGTAGTACTAGCTATGGCTACACCTTC.